The present T cell receptor beta chain was sequenced within a study of patients and donors after allogeneic stem cell transplantation. Via MiXCR, TCRdb re-called the RT-PCR reads, giving one row per CDR3 protein. Of approximately 150,000 distinct CDR3 sequences listed, about a quarter are singletons. CDR3 length: 15 amino acids. Trimming took off 1 base at V and 3 bases at J, with 11 bases between the two ends. Germline loops: CDR1 SGHRS, CDR2 YFSETQ. Sequencing was carried out using blood, either unsorted or a sorted T cell fraction (not recorded which). The sequence was collected from a human donor who was either an allogeneic HSCT recipient or a stem cell or donor lymphocyte infusion donor (not recorded which). It is not recorded whose cells these are; they may come from a transplant donor. The chain carries TRBV5-1 and TRBJ1-5; D call uncertain. CDR3 protein: CASSLQGMNNQPQHF. CDR3 DNA sequence: TGCGCCAGCAGCTTGCAAGGGATGAACAATCAGCCCCAGCATTTT. The full variable domain, completed using reference TRBV5-1 and TRBJ1-5, is KAGVTQTPRYLIKTRGQQVTLSCSPISGHRSVSWYQQTPGQGLQFLFEYFSETQRNKGNFPGRFSGRQFSNSRSEMNVSTLELGDSALYLCASSLQGMNNQPQHFGDGTRLSIL.